The sample holds a few counts of the clone carrying this T cell receptor (beta chain). Its antigen is unknown. Carrying unique molecular identifiers, the cDNA also gained a universal primer site through template switching. In TCRdb, the 5' RACE reads were re-called with MiXCR into one record per CDR3 protein. Of 450,000 or so distinct CDR3 sequences in the sample, around 14% were seen once. The data were obtained in a study of identical twins. Healthy Caucasians, and only they, were the donors. The CDR3 is made up of 14 amino acids. The germline gives CDR1 SEHNR, CDR2 FQNEAQ (reference sequence). Trimming cost V 2 bases and J 3 bases, with 10 bases left between them. Study-wide results and caveats: Shared out-of-frame alpha sequences (those common to twins) showed excess low generation probability.

The same data also contributed to another study, on yellow fever vaccine responses in identical twins. That source adds: Twins' vaccine T cell responses were reported to seem partly convergent and partly personalized.

Input material: CD4+ T cells sorted from blood. This sequence originates from a woman under 30 in good health. The V call is TRBV7-9, the J call TRBJ2-5; no clear D gene. The CDR3 loop reads CASSLIDIEETQYF. The CDR3 nucleotides are TGTGCCAGCAGCTTAATTGACATTGAAGAGACCCAGTACTTC.